The sequence of this T cell receptor beta chain was determined in a study of blood T cell repertoires in COVID-19 (dated by TCRdb to about 2020). Study-level background: Samples from collaborators originated in the United States, Italy and Spain and spanned both the acute and convalescent phases of COVID-19. A de-identified subject ID, COVID-19 status, age in years and sex were almost always included in the sample metadata. The repertoires were released in a freely available public database intended as a resource for research on the immune response to SARS-CoV-2. The prospective study material was composed of cDNA or gDNA derived from T cells, B-cell-depleted T cells, or PBMCs. Samples came from the ongoing ImmuneRACE study (first 160 participants) plus 1,254 subjects from 6 global collaborators. The dataset comprised deeply sampled blood TCRbeta repertoires from subjects exposed to, actively infected with, or recovered from COVID-19. Where HLA class I and class II types were available, the types were taken from metadata supplied by the sample provider, not from assay-based typing. Beyond this particular receptor, the publication reports: How much clinical and demographic metadata was included differed by source and by participant, and the metadata was provided uncurated.

Reading from cysteine to phenylalanine, the CDR3 counts 14 amino acids. The DNA shown is the 42-base CDR3, in frame from base 1. CDR1 ENHRY and CDR2 SYGVKD were looked up in the germline V gene. The V and J ends are trimmed by 5 bases and 5 bases, leaving 13 bases between them. Regarding this clone: The antigen it binds to is not known. Nothing much larger sits one base from this clone, and base qualities are not available.

The collaborating institutions used their own protocols to collect whole blood in K2EDTA tubes. For TCRbeta analysis, collaborator samples were shipped as frozen whole blood, as isolated PBMCs, or as DNA extracted from either sample type. TCRbeta CDR3 regions were amplified from genomic DNA by means of the immunoSEQ Assay, a bias-controlled multiplex PCR. The authors processed their data as follows. Nucleated cell counts per sample were estimated from amplification of reference gene primers within the assay. To quantify the absolute abundance of each unique TCRbeta CDR3 rearrangement, sequence reads were collapsed and filtered. For each sample, productive Simpson clonality was calculated by taking the square root of Simpson's diversity index across productive rearrangements. This immuneACCESS table, as held by TCRdb, lists in-frame sequences with V and J called but not all clones. Of the missing ones, under half trace to an unresolved V gene in checked studies; the others have no known cause. That table furnishes V, J and clone size, whereas the DNA furnished D and trimming. The sample yields 110,000 or so clones; approximately 87% were counted once. The ten largest clonotypes hold about 2% of the sample.

The rearranged chain carries TRBV10-3 and TRBJ1-5; the D gene is not confidently resolved. The sample consisted of peripheral blood. The sequence derives from a woman in her fifties or sixties with acute or convalescent COVID-19. The DNA is as follows: TGTGCCATCAGTCGGGAGCCTGTCGATCAGCCCCAGCATTTT. This sequence encodes CAISREPVDQPQHF.